This TCR beta chain was recorded in a study of T cell responses to AZD1222 COVID-19 vaccine. Using immunoSEQ multiplex PCR, the repertoire was profiled, and TCRdb retains in-frame clones only, with some absent. The sample lists 56,000 or so clones, 88% occurring once. V dropped 3 bases and J dropped 5 bases, with 10 bases sitting between them. CDR3 length: 13 amino acids. CDR1 LGHNA and CDR2 YNFKEQ come from the germline V gene. J is TRBJ1-1 and V is TRBV4-2; D is undetermined. Material: peripheral blood, obtained on day 0 of AZD1222 vaccination. The TCR comes from an adult in good health. This chain's CDR3 is CASSQYRGTEAFF. The DNA for the CDR3 is TGTGCCAGCAGCCAGTACAGAGGGACTGAAGCTTTCTTT.